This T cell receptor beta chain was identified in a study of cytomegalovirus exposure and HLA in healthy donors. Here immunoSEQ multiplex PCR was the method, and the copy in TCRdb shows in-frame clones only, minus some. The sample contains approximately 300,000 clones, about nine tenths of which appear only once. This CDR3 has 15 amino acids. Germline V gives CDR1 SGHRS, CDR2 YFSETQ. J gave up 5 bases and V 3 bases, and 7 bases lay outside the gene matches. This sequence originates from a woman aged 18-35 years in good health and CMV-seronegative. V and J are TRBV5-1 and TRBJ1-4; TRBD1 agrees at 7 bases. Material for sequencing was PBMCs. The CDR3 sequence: CASSSGQAKNEKLFF. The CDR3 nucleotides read TGCGCCAGCAGCTCTGGACAGGCGAAGAATGAAAAACTGTTTTTT.